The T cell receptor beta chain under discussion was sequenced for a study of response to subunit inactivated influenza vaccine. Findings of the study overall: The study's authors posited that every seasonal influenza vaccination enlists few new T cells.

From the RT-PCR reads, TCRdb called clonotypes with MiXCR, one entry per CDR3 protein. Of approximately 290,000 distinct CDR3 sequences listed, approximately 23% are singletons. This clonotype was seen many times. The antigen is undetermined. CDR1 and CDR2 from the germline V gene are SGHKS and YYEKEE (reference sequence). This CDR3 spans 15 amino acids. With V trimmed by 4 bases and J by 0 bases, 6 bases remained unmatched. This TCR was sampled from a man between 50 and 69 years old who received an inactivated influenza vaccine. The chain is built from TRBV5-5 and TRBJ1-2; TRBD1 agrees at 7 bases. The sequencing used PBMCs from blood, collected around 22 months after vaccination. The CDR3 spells CASSTTGITNYGYTF. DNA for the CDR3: TGTGCCAGCAGCACGACAGGGATTACTAACTATGGCTACACCTTC. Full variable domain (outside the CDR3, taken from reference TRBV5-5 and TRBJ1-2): DAGVTQSPTHLIKTRGQQVTLRCSPISGHKSVSWYQQVLGQGPQFIFQYYEKEERGRGNFPDRFSARQFPNYSSELNVNALLLGDSALYLCASSTTGITNYGYTFGSGTRLTVV.